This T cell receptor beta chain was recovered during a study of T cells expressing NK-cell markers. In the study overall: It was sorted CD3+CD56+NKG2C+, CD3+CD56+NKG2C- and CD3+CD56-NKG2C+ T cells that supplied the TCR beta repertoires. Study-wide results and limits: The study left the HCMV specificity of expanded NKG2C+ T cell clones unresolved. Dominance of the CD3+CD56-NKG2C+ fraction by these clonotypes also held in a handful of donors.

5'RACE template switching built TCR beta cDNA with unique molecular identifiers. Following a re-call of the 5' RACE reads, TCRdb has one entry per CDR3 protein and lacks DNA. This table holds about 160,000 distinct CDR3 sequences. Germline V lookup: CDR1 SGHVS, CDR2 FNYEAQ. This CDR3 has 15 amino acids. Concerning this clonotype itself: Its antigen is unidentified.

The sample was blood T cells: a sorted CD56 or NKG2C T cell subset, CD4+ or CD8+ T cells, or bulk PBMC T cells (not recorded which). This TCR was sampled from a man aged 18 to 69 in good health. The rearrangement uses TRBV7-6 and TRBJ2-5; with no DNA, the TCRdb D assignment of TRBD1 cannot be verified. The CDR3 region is CASSLEVTGEETQYF.